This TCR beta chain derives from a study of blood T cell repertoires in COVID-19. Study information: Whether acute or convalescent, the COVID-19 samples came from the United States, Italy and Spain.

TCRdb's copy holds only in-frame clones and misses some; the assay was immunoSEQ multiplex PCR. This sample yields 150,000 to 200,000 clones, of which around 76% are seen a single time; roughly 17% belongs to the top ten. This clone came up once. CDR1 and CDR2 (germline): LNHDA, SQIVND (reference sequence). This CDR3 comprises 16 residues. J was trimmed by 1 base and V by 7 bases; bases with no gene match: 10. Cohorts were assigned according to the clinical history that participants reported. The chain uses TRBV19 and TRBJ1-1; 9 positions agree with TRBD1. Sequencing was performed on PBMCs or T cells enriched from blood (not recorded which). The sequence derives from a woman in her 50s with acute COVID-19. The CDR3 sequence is CASIGTGLGANTEAFF. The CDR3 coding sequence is TGTGCCAGTATTGGGACAGGGCTCGGGGCGAACACTGAAGCTTTCTTT.